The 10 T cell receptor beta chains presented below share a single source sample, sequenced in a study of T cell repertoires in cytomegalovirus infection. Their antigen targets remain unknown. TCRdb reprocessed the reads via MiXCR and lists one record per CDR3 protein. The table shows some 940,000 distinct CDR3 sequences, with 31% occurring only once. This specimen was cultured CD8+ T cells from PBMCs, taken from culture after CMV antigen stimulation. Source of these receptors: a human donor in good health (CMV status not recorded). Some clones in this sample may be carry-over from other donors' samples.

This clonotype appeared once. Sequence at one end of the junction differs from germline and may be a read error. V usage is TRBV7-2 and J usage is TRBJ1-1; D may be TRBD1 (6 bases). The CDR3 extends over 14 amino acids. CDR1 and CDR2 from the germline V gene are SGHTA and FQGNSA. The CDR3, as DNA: TGTGCCAACAGCTTCTACAGGGAGCACACTGAAGCTTTCTTT. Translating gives CANSFYREHTEAFF.

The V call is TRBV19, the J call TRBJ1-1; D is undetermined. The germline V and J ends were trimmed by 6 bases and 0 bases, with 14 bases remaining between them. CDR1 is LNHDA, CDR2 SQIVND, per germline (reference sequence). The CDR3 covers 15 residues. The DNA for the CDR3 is TGTGCCAGTAGACAACCAAGAGATTTGAACACTGAAGCTTTCTTT. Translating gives CASRQPRDLNTEAFF. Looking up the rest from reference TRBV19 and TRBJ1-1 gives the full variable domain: DGGITQSPKYLFRKEGQNVTLSCEQNLNHDAMYWYRQDPGQGLRLIYYSQIVNDFQKGDIAEGYSVSREKKESFPLTVTSAQKNPTAFYLCASRQPRDLNTEAFFGQGTRLTVV.

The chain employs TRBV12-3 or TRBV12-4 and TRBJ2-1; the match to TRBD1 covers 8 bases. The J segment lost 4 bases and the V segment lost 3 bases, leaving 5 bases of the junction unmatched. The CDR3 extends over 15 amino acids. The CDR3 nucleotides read TGTGCCAGCAGTTTTAAGGGACAGGAGTACAATGAGCAGTTCTTC. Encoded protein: CASSFKGQEYNEQFF.

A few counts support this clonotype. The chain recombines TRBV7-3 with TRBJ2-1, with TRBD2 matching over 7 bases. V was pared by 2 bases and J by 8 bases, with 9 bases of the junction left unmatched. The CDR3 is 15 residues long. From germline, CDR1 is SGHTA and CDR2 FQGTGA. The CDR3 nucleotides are TGTGCCAGCAGCTTAGGTCTAGCGGAGACAGATGAGCAGTTCTTC. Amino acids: CASSLGLAETDEQFF.

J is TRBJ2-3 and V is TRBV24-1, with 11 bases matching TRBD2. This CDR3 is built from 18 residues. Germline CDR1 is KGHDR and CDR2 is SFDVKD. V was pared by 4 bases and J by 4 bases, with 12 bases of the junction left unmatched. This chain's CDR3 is CATSDRSSLAGGSDTQYF. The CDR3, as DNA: TGTGCCACCAGTGACCGCTCCTCTTTAGCGGGGGGGTCAGATACGCAGTATTTT.

CDR3 in amino acids: CASRGAPSSYEQYV. In DNA, the CDR3 is TGTGCCAGCAGGGGAGCGCCGAGCTCCTACGAGCAGTACGTC. V and J are TRBV6-2 or TRBV6-3 and TRBJ2-7; a possible D gene is TRBD2 (5 bases). In germline, CDR1 is MNHEY, CDR2 SVGEGT. Trimming removed 6 bases at V and 0 bases at J, with 12 bases between. This CDR3 has 14 residues.

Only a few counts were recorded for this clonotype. The CDR3 bases are TGTGCCAGCAGTTACAGGCGTTTCAATGAGCAGTTCTTC. The encoded protein is CASSYRRFNEQFF. J is TRBJ2-1 and V is TRBV6-6; D uncertain. This CDR3 contains 13 residues. V shed 2 bases and J shed 6 bases, with 8 bases lying between them. Germline CDR1 reads MNHNY; CDR2 reads SVGAGI (reference sequence).

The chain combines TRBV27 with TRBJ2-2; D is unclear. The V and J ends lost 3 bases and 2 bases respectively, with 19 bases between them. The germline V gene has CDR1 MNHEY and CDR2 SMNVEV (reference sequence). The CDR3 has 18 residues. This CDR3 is CASSFTLSRLINTGELFF. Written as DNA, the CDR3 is TGTGCCAGCAGTTTCACTCTAAGTCGGCTCATCAACACCGGGGAGCTGTTTTTT.

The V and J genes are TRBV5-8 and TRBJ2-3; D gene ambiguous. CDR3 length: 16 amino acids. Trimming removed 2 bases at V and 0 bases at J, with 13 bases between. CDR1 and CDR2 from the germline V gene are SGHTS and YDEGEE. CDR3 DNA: TGTGCCAGCAGCTTCGAAAGGATCCTTAGCACAGATACGCAGTATTTT. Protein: CASSFERILSTDTQYF.

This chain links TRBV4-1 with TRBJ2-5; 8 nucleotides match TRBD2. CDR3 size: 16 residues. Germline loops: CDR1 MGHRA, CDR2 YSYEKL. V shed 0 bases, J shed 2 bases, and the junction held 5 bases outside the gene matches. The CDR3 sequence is CASSQDRGGGQETQYF. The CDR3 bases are TGCGCCAGCAGCCAAGATCGGGGGGGGGGACAAGAGACCCAGTACTTC.